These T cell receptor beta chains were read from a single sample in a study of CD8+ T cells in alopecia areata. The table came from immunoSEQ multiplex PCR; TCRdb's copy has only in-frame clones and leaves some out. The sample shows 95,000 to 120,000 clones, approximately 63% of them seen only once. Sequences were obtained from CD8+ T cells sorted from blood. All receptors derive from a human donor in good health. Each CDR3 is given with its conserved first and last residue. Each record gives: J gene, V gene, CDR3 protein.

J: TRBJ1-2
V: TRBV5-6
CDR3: CASSQGDGYTF

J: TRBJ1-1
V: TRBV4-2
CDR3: CASSQGTGMNTEAFF

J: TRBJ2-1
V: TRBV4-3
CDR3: CASSQDSSLADEQFF

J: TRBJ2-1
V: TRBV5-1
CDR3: CASSLRGHRGISYNEQFF

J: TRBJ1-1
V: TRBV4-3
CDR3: CASSLGDGDTEAFF

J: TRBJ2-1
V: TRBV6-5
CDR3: CASSYSLGGVYNEQFF

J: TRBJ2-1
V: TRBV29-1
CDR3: CSVNDRTSNEQFF

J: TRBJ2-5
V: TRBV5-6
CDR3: CASSLVGPRETQYF

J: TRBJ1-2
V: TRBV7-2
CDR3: CASSFPGGDGYTF

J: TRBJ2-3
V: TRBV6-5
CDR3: CASSIAGGATDTQYF

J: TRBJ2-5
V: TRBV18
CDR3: CASSPPVAPEAQYF

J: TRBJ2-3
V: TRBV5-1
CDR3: CASSGRGRNTDTQYF

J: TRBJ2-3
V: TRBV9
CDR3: CASSGDSTDTQYF

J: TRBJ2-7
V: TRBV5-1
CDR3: CASSVASGKGNEQYF

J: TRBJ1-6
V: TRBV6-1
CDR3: CASSEEQGRISPLHF

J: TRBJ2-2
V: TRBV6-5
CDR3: CASSTTGGLLFF

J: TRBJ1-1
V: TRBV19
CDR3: CASSPSQGTEAFF

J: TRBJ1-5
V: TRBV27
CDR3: CASSDSEGGNQPQHF

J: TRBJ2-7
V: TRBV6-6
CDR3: CASSAGFNEQYF

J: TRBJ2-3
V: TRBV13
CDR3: CASSVSTDTQYF

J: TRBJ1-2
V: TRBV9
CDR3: CASSVADFYGYTF

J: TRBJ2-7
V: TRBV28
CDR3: CASRKTGDVYEQYF

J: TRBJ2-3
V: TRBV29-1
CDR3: CSVEETSATTDTQYF

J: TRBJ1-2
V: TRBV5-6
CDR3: CASSFGIANYGYTF

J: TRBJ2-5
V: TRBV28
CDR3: CASSPLQDLEQETQYF

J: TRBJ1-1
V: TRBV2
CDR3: CASSEGLGTEAFF

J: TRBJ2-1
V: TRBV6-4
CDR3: CASSDSTSGTYNEQFF

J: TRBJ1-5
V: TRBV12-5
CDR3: CASGLFSPTGQSQPQHF